Listed below are T cell receptor beta chains from one sample, sequenced in a study of blood T cell repertoires in COVID-19. Profiling relied on immunoSEQ multiplex PCR, and the TCRdb table lists in-frame clones only, not all of them. The table has about 140,000 clones, approximately 80% seen once. Input material: peripheral blood. The source is a human donor in a cohort sampled during active COVID-19. The CDR3 runs from the conserved cysteine through the conserved F or W. The D gene is left open where the match is weak. Expanded clones get a size class; other rows say once, few or many, or leave the size out.

V gene: TRBV10-3; clone size: -; J gene: TRBJ2-7; CDR3 length: 15; D gene: -; CDR3 protein: CAISEPYRIPYEQYF; CDR3 DNA: TGTGCCATCAGTGAGCCGTACAGGATCCCCTACGAGCAGTACTTC
V gene: TRBV24-1; clone size: once; J gene: TRBJ2-3; CDR3 length: 13; D gene: -; CDR3 protein: CATSDFPSRVQYF; CDR3 DNA: TGTGCCACCAGTGATTTCCCATCACGGGTCCAGTATTTT
V gene: TRBV10-1; clone size: -; J gene: TRBJ2-3; CDR3 length: 18; D gene: TRBD2; CDR3 protein: CASSEPHGASGRVDTQYF; CDR3 DNA: TGCGCCAGCAGTGAGCCACACGGGGCTAGCGGGAGGGTAGATACGCAGTATTTT
V gene: TRBV18; clone size: -; J gene: TRBJ1-1; CDR3 length: 18; D gene: -; CDR3 protein: CASSPFEQIHSQNTEAFF; CDR3 DNA: TGTGCCAGCTCACCATTCGAACAGATCCACTCCCAGAACACTGAAGCTTTCTTT
V gene: TRBV19; clone size: -; J gene: TRBJ1-5; CDR3 length: 14; D gene: TRBD1; CDR3 protein: CASSMGQGGQPQHF; CDR3 DNA: TGTGCCAGTAGTATGGGACAGGGCGGCCAGCCCCAGCATTTT
V gene: TRBV19; clone size: -; J gene: TRBJ1-2; CDR3 length: 15; D gene: TRBD1; CDR3 protein: CASSTLLDRVDGYTF; CDR3 DNA: TGTGCCAGTAGTACCTTGTTGGACAGGGTTGATGGCTACACCTTC
V gene: TRBV30; clone size: -; J gene: TRBJ2-7; CDR3 length: 13; D gene: -; CDR3 protein: CAWNPLNSYEQYF; CDR3 DNA: TGTGCCTGGAATCCACTCAATAGCTACGAGCAGTACTTC
V gene: TRBV4-1; clone size: -; J gene: TRBJ2-1; CDR3 length: 17; D gene: TRBD2; CDR3 protein: CASSQDHGSGSPNEQFF; CDR3 DNA: TGCGCCAGCAGCCAAGATCATGGTAGCGGGAGTCCCAATGAGCAGTTCTTC
V gene: TRBV4-1; clone size: -; J gene: TRBJ2-1; CDR3 length: 14; D gene: TRBD2; CDR3 protein: CASSPGTSGSIQFF; CDR3 DNA: TGCGCCAGCAGCCCCGGGACTAGCGGGAGTATACAGTTCTTC
V gene: TRBV10-3; clone size: once; J gene: TRBJ2-2; CDR3 length: 13; D gene: -; CDR3 protein: CAIRPSEGRELFF; CDR3 DNA: TGTGCCATCAGGCCTAGCGAGGGCCGGGAGCTGTTTTTT
V gene: TRBV18; clone size: -; J gene: TRBJ2-1; CDR3 length: 15; D gene: TRBD2; CDR3 protein: CASSPRGLATDEQFF; CDR3 DNA: TGTGCCAGCTCACCACGTGGACTAGCGACTGATGAGCAGTTCTTC
V gene: TRBV2; clone size: -; J gene: TRBJ1-5; CDR3 length: 16; D gene: -; CDR3 protein: CASSEIRQPGGQPQHF; CDR3 DNA: TGTGCCAGCAGTGAAATCCGGCAGCCTGGAGGTCAGCCCCAGCATTTT
V gene: TRBV15; clone size: -; J gene: TRBJ2-1; CDR3 length: 16; D gene: TRBD2; CDR3 protein: CATSRVGGSPYNEQFF; CDR3 DNA: TGTGCCACCAGCAGAGTTGGCGGGAGTCCCTACAATGAGCAGTTCTTC
V gene: TRBV29-1; clone size: -; J gene: TRBJ1-1; CDR3 length: 11; D gene: -; CDR3 protein: CSAAGHTEAFF; CDR3 DNA: TGCAGCGCCGCGGGGCACACTGAAGCTTTCTTT
V gene: TRBV6-5; clone size: -; J gene: TRBJ1-5; CDR3 length: 14; D gene: -; CDR3 protein: CASHREGGPIAQHF; CDR3 DNA: TGTGCCAGCCACCGGGAGGGTGGGCCCATAGCCCAGCATTTT
V gene: TRBV2; clone size: -; J gene: TRBJ1-6; CDR3 length: 14; D gene: TRBD1; CDR3 protein: CAKTQGLYNSPLHF; CDR3 DNA: TGTGCCAAAACACAGGGGTTGTACAATTCACCCCTCCACTTT
V gene: TRBV28; clone size: -; J gene: TRBJ2-3; CDR3 length: 14; D gene: TRBD2; CDR3 protein: CASRKAGGPDTQYF; CDR3 DNA: TGTGCCAGCAGAAAAGCGGGAGGGCCAGATACGCAGTATTTT
V gene: TRBV4-1; clone size: few; J gene: TRBJ1-1; CDR3 length: 16; D gene: -; CDR3 protein: CASSLRTDSAGAEAFF; CDR3 DNA: TGCGCCAGCAGCCTCCGAACGGACAGCGCCGGGGCTGAAGCTTTCTTT
V gene: TRBV12-5; clone size: -; J gene: TRBJ2-5; CDR3 length: 17; D gene: TRBD2; CDR3 protein: CASGLVLGSGGQETQYF; CDR3 DNA: TGTGCTAGTGGTTTGGTACTCGGTAGCGGGGGACAAGAGACCCAGTACTTC
V gene: TRBV5-1; clone size: -; J gene: TRBJ2-5; CDR3 length: 14; D gene: TRBD1; CDR3 protein: CASSSGQIQETQYF; CDR3 DNA: TGCGCCAGCAGCTCGGGACAGATACAAGAGACCCAGTACTTC
V gene: TRBV6-2/TRBV6-3; clone size: -; J gene: TRBJ1-2; CDR3 length: 13; D gene: -; CDR3 protein: CASSQFIQNGYTF; CDR3 DNA: TGTGCCAGCAGTCAATTCATACAGAATGGCTACACCTTC
V gene: TRBV4-3; clone size: -; J gene: TRBJ1-2; CDR3 length: 15; D gene: TRBD1; CDR3 protein: CASSHVGTGREGYTF; CDR3 DNA: TGCGCCAGCAGCCACGTTGGGACAGGCCGAGAGGGCTACACCTTC
V gene: TRBV6-5; clone size: once; J gene: TRBJ2-7; CDR3 length: 15; D gene: TRBD2; CDR3 protein: CASRTTSATSYEQYF; CDR3 DNA: TGTGCCAGCAGGACCACTAGCGCTACCTCCTACGAGCAGTACTTC
V gene: TRBV5-1; clone size: -; J gene: TRBJ1-2; CDR3 length: 15; D gene: -; CDR3 protein: CASSLGDYSWDGYTF; CDR3 DNA: TGCGCCAGCAGCTTGGGGGACTACAGCTGGGATGGCTACACCTTC
V gene: TRBV6-5; clone size: -; J gene: TRBJ2-1; CDR3 length: 14; D gene: -; CDR3 protein: CASRFRDSINEQFF; CDR3 DNA: TGTGCCAGCAGATTCCGGGACTCGATTAATGAGCAGTTCTTC
V gene: TRBV25-1; clone size: -; J gene: TRBJ1-4; CDR3 length: 14; D gene: -; CDR3 protein: CASSESRQVEKLFF; CDR3 DNA: TGTGCCAGCAGTGAGTCGAGACAGGTTGAAAAACTGTTTTTT
V gene: TRBV13; clone size: -; J gene: TRBJ2-7; CDR3 length: 14; D gene: TRBD1; CDR3 protein: CASTHSGQVIEQYF; CDR3 DNA: TGTGCCAGCACCCACTCAGGACAGGTGATCGAGCAGTACTTC
V gene: TRBV18; clone size: few; J gene: TRBJ1-1; CDR3 length: 17; D gene: -; CDR3 protein: CASSRKFGTNTNTEAFF; CDR3 DNA: TGTGCCAGCTCACGAAAATTCGGGACAAATACCAACACTGAAGCTTTCTTT
V gene: TRBV12-1; clone size: once; J gene: TRBJ2-2; CDR3 length: 16; D gene: -; CDR3 protein: CASSFVRLPGDGELFF; CDR3 DNA: TGTGCCAGCAGCTTTGTCCGGTTACCCGGAGACGGGGAGCTGTTTTTT
V gene: TRBV7-9; clone size: -; J gene: TRBJ2-1; CDR3 length: 14; D gene: TRBD1; CDR3 protein: CASSSGQGWNEQFF; CDR3 DNA: TGTGCCAGCAGCTCTGGACAGGGCTGGAATGAGCAGTTCTTC
V gene: TRBV27; clone size: -; J gene: TRBJ2-2; CDR3 length: 18; D gene: TRBD2; CDR3 protein: CASSLLRGRAGFTGELFF; CDR3 DNA: TGTGCCAGCAGTTTATTGCGAGGGAGGGCGGGGTTCACCGGGGAGCTGTTTTTT
V gene: TRBV25-1; clone size: -; J gene: TRBJ1-5; CDR3 length: 17; D gene: TRBD1; CDR3 protein: CAMRDRVKNMVDQPQHF; CDR3 DNA: TGTGCCATGAGAGACAGGGTAAAAAATATGGTAGATCAGCCCCAGCATTTT
V gene: TRBV21-1; clone size: -; J gene: TRBJ2-7; CDR3 length: 15; D gene: -; CDR3 protein: CASSGGLADFYEQYF; CDR3 DNA: TGTGCCAGCAGCGGGGGACTAGCGGACTTCTACGAGCAGTACTTC
V gene: TRBV7-2; clone size: -; J gene: TRBJ2-1; CDR3 length: 17; D gene: TRBD2; CDR3 protein: CASSSSGTRPKSNEQFF; CDR3 DNA: TGTGCCAGCAGCTCCTCCGGGACTAGGCCAAAGTCCAATGAGCAGTTCTTC
V gene: TRBV18; clone size: few; J gene: TRBJ2-1; CDR3 length: 16; D gene: -; CDR3 protein: CASSPPVAGPYNEQFF; CDR3 DNA: TGTGCCAGCTCACCACCCGTGGCAGGCCCCTACAATGAGCAGTTCTTC